The 29 T cell receptor beta chains reported below all come from one sample, sequenced in a study of vaccination and CD4 T cells after COVID-19. Treatment indicated: roughly nine-day PBMC culture with coronavirus spike peptide pools or control peptides (ViraFEST assay). These receptors have no identified antigens. Oncomine TCR Beta short-read sequencing was applied to DNA from cultured CD4+ T cells. One entry per CDR3 protein results from TCRdb running MiXCR on the PCR reads. The data show about 13,000 distinct CDR3 sequences, about two fifths seen once. Sequencing input: CD4+ T cells from blood, cultured in vitro. All receptors derive from a human donor who had recovered from COVID-19.

A few counts support this clonotype. The V call is TRBV3-1, the J call TRBJ1-6; D not resolved. Deletions cut 4 bases from V and 8 bases from J, with 15 bases between. CDR1 is LGHDT, CDR2 YNNKEL, per germline (reference sequence). There are 15 residues in the CDR3. CDR3 region: CASSPTAGWDSPLHF. CDR3 nucleotides: TGTGCCAGCAGCCCTACAGCCGGGTGGGATTCACCCCTCCACTTT.

J is TRBJ2-1 and V is TRBV5-4, with 8 bases that match TRBD2. J was trimmed by 2 bases and V by 1 base; bases with no gene match: 11. There are 18 residues in the CDR3. Germline assignment: CDR1 SGHNT and CDR2 YYREEE (reference sequence). This chain's CDR3 is CASSLRWVGRAPYNEQFF. The CDR3 nucleotides are TGTGCCAGCAGCTTGCGGTGGGTCGGGAGGGCCCCCTACAATGAGCAGTTCTTC.

This clonotype showed up just a few times. The chain has TRBV2 and TRBJ1-1; 7 bases map to TRBD1. CDR1 is SNHLY, CDR2 FYNNEI, per germline. The CDR3 loop spans 15 amino acids. V dropped 4 bases and J dropped 4; count of bases not matched to a gene: 9. CDR3 region: CASSGRGSGGTEAFF. CDR3 in DNA: TGTGCCAGCAGTGGCAGGGGGTCCGGAGGCACTGAAGCTTTCTTT. Full variable domain (rest looked up from reference TRBV2 and TRBJ1-1): EPEVTQTPSHQVTQMGQEVILRCVPISNHLYFYWYRQILGQKVEFLVSFYNNEISEKSEIFDDQFSVERPDGSNFTLKIRSTKLEDSAMYFCASSGRGSGGTEAFFGQGTRLTVV.

This clonotype was seen only a few times. The rearrangement joins TRBV19 to TRBJ1-2, with a weak D call TRBD1 (5 bases). Trimming took 3 bases from V and 5 from J, leaving 10 bases between them. The CDR3 has 13 residues. Germline loops: CDR1 LNHDA, CDR2 SQIVND (reference sequence). The CDR3 region has the DNA TGTGCCAGTAGTATGGGGCAGTGGTATGGCTACACCTTC. Its protein is CASSMGQWYGYTF.

The V and J genes are TRBV28 and TRBJ1-5; D may be TRBD1 (5 bases). Trimming removed 3 bases at V and 5 bases at J, with 20 bases between. Germline V lookup: CDR1 MDHEN, CDR2 SYDVKM. CDR3 size: 17 residues. The CDR3 here is CASSFGGGRGEYQPQHF. CDR3 DNA: TGTGCCAGCAGTTTTGGCGGGGGTAGGGGAGAGTATCAGCCCCAGCATTTT.

A few counts support this clonotype. The chain employs TRBV25-1 and TRBJ2-1, with D unclear. Trimming took 5 bases from V and 4 from J, leaving 12 bases between them. Germline V CDR1 and CDR2: MGHDK, SYGVNS. This CDR3 spans 14 amino acids. CDR3 nucleotide sequence: TGTGCCAGCAGTTTTACAGACGGATACAATGAGCAGTTCTTC. This sequence encodes CASSFTDGYNEQFF.

There are a few counts of this clonotype. The chain carries TRBV12-3 or TRBV12-4 and TRBJ1-1; D might be TRBD1 (5 bases). This CDR3 has 13 residues. Trimming stripped 3 bases from V and 9 bases from J, with 14 bases between. Here the CDR3 DNA reads TGTGCCAGCAGTTTGGTTTCAGGGAGCAAAGCTTTCTTT. Its protein is CASSLVSGSKAFF.

The chain is built from TRBV28 and TRBJ2-2; D gene uncertain. The germline V and J ends were trimmed by 7 bases and 4 bases, with 10 bases remaining between them. CDR1 and CDR2 from the germline V gene are MDHEN and SYDVKM. The CDR3 sequence is 13 residues long. CDR3 in DNA: TGTGCCAGCACAACAGAGGCCACCGGGGAGCTGTTTTTT. Translation: CASTTEATGELFF.

The gene calls are TRBV20-1 and TRBJ1-2; the D is unclear. From germline, CDR1 is DFQATT and CDR2 SNEGSKA (reference sequence). The germline V and J ends were trimmed by 6 bases and 8 bases, with 16 bases remaining between them. This CDR3 is 12 amino acids long. In DNA, the CDR3 is TGCAGTGCCCCCGATTTGGTCACAGGCTACACCTTC. Amino acid sequence: CSAPDLVTGYTF.

The rearrangement links TRBV20-1 to TRBJ2-7, with TRBD2 matching 10 bases. Germline CDR1 DFQATT, CDR2 SNEGSKA (reference sequence). The CDR3 has 14 residues. J was trimmed by 2 bases and V by 4 bases; bases with no gene match: 5. This CDR3 is CSATSGRGTYEQYF. In nucleotides, the CDR3 is TGCAGTGCTACAAGCGGGAGGGGAACCTACGAGCAGTACTTC.

This clonotype occurred a few times. The chain has TRBV3-1 and TRBJ1-1; D is uncertain. Germline V lookup: CDR1 LGHDT, CDR2 YNNKEL (reference sequence). The CDR3 length is 14 residues. V was shortened by 1 base and J by 6 bases, with 12 bases between the two germline ends. CDR3 in DNA: TGTGCCAGCAGCCAAGTTCAACCTGCTCCTGAAGCTTTCTTT. Protein product: CASSQVQPAPEAFF. Full variable domain (missing parts from reference TRBV3-1 and TRBJ1-1): DTAVSQTPKYLVTQMGNDKSIKCEQNLGHDTMYWYKQDSKKFLKIMFSYNNKELIINETVPNRFSPKSPDKAHLNLHINSLELGDSAVYFCASSQVQPAPEAFFGQGTRLTVV.

The rearrangement links TRBV6-1 to TRBJ1-1; D is ambiguous. V was clipped by 4 bases and J by 5 bases, with 11 bases between them. The CDR3 spans 13 residues. Germline values: CDR1 MNHNS, CDR2 SASEGT. The CDR3 region has the DNA TGTGCCAGCAGTGGGCACCCCGGGACTGAAGCTTTCTTT. This translates into CASSGHPGTEAFF.

The chain uses TRBV6-2 or TRBV6-3 and TRBJ1-1; D may be TRBD1 (5 bases). Deletions cut 3 bases from V and 5 bases from J, with 13 bases between. Germline V lookup: CDR1 MNHEY, CDR2 SVGEGT. The CDR3 covers 14 residues. The CDR3 nucleotides read TGTGCCAGCAGTTATGGGGGAGGAGGAACTGAAGCTTTCTTT. It yields the protein CASSYGGGGTEAFF.

This clonotype was observed a handful of times. CDR3 loop: CASSPPNGGDAEAFF. The CDR3 coding sequence is TGTGCCAGCTCACCACCGAATGGCGGGGACGCTGAAGCTTTCTTT. The V and J genes are TRBV18 and TRBJ1-1, with D possibly matching TRBD1 (5 bases). V lost 0 bases to trimming and J lost 6 bases, with 14 bases between them. Germline-derived CDR1 and CDR2 are KGHSH and LQKENI. This CDR3 spans 15 amino acids.

The rearrangement links TRBV2 to TRBJ1-1, with D possibly being TRBD1 (5 bases). This CDR3 spans 15 amino acids. V was shortened by 10 bases and J by 3 bases, with 21 bases between the two germline ends. Germline values: CDR1 SNHLY, CDR2 FYNNEI. The CDR3 coding sequence is TGTGCCACCTCGGGGCAGGGCGCCTGGGACACTGAAGCTTTCTTT. Translating gives CATSGQGAWDTEAFF.

The chain couples TRBV11-3 to TRBJ2-3, with D possibly called TRBD1 or TRBD2 (5 bases each). Germline assignment: CDR1 SGHNT and CDR2 YENEEA. The CDR3 has 17 amino acids. The V and J ends lost 5 bases and 1 base respectively, with 19 bases between them. CDR3 amino acids: CASSGAQGRVGTDTQYF. The CDR3 DNA is TGTGCCAGCAGCGGGGCCCAAGGGAGAGTAGGCACAGATACGCAGTATTTT.

This clonotype was seen more than once but under ten times. The chain has TRBV6-5 and TRBJ1-1, with D tentatively TRBD1 (5 bases). This CDR3 comprises 13 residues. V gave up 2 bases and J gave up 3 bases, with 7 bases separating them. Germline values: CDR1 MNHEY, CDR2 SVGAGI. In DNA, the CDR3 is TGTGCCAGCAGTTACCGGGGGGACACTGAAGCTTTCTTT. Amino acids: CASSYRGDTEAFF.

Turning to this clonotype: One end of the junction fails to match germline, which may point to a read error. The CDR3, as DNA: TGTACCAGCAGTGAACCCCTAGCGGGAGGGCAGGAGACCCAGTACTTC. This encodes CTSSEPLAGGQETQYF. The chain combines TRBV25-1 with TRBJ2-5; 12 nucleotides agree with TRBD2. There are 16 residues in the CDR3. CDR1 and CDR2 from the germline V gene are MGHDK and SYGVNS.

This clonotype has a handful of counts. The chain has TRBV24-1 and TRBJ2-7; D uncertain. CDR3 size: 13 residues. CDR1 and CDR2 (germline): KGHDR, SFDVKD. V was trimmed by 0 bases and J by 3 bases, leaving 5 bases between them. For the CDR3, the DNA is TGTGCCACCAGTGATTTGTATGGCTACGAGCAGTACTTC. Translated: CATSDLYGYEQYF.

This clonotype showed up just a few times. V and J are TRBV20-1 and TRBJ2-2; 9 bases map to TRBD2. V dropped 3 bases and J dropped 6; count of bases not matched to a gene: 5. CDR1 and CDR2 (germline): DFQATT, SNEGSKA (reference sequence). The CDR3 runs to 14 residues. The CDR3 reads CSASSSGKAGELFF. DNA for the CDR3: TGCAGTGCTAGTTCTAGCGGGAAGGCCGGGGAGCTGTTTTTT.

This clonotype has only a few counts. The chain combines TRBV2 with TRBJ1-1; D is ambiguous. V was clipped by 7 bases and J by 0 bases, with 9 bases between them. Germline-derived CDR1 and CDR2 are SNHLY and FYNNEI. The length of the CDR3 is 13 residues. CDR3: CASNVAMNTEAFF. As DNA, the CDR3 is TGTGCCAGCAATGTCGCGATGAACACTGAAGCTTTCTTT.

CDR3 coding DNA: TGTGCCAGCAGCTCGGGACTAGCGGGAGGTCCAGAGACCCAGTACTTC. Protein: CASSSGLAGGPETQYF. The chain combines TRBV9 with TRBJ2-5; 15 positions agree with TRBD2. With 4 bases clipped from V and 4 bases from J, the junction kept 5 bases outside the gene matches. The germline gives CDR1 SGDLS, CDR2 YYNGEE. The CDR3 has 16 residues.

The chain has TRBV24-1 and TRBJ2-7; perhaps TRBD2 as D (5 bases). This CDR3 region has 15 residues. The V end was cut by 4 bases, the J end by 0 bases, with 12 bases between. Germline-derived CDR1 and CDR2 are KGHDR and SFDVKD. CDR3 residues: CATSDSRGFSYEQYF. The CDR3 nucleotides read TGTGCCACCAGTGACTCGCGCGGGTTCTCCTACGAGCAGTACTTC.

J is TRBJ2-7 and V is TRBV30; 10 bases fit TRBD1. Germline CDR1 and CDR2: GTSNPN and SVGIG (reference sequence). This CDR3 comprises 15 residues. V dropped 3 bases and J dropped 3; count of bases not matched to a gene: 8. The CDR3 DNA reads as TGTGCCTGGAGACCCCCCGGGACAGGGGTCTACGAGCAGTACTTC. This translates into CAWRPPGTGVYEQYF.

This clonotype was observed a few times. This chain uses TRBV6-1 with TRBJ1-2; D is perhaps TRBD1 (5 bases). The CDR3 is 12 amino acids. Germline CDR1 MNHNS, CDR2 SASEGT. V lost 8 bases and J 6 bases, leaving 13 bases between the germline ends. CDR3 protein: CASAGQVDGYTF. In DNA form, the CDR3 reads TGTGCCAGCGCCGGACAAGTTGATGGCTACACCTTC.

This clonotype was recorded a few times. The chain uses TRBV7-9 and TRBJ1-2; D gene ambiguous. Looked up from germline, CDR1 is SEHNR and CDR2 is FQNEAQ (reference sequence). This CDR3 has 13 residues. V was shortened by 3 bases and J by 7 bases, with 12 bases between the two germline ends. The CDR3: CASSLGSGRGYTF. The DNA of the CDR3 is TGTGCCAGCAGCTTGGGGAGTGGTCGTGGCTACACCTTC. The entire variable domain, with the rest obtained from reference TRBV7-9 and TRBJ1-2, is as follows: DTGVSQNPRHKITKRGQNVTFRCDPISEHNRLYWYRQTLGQGPEFLTYFQNEAQLEKSRLLSDRFSAERPKGSFSTLEIQRTEQGDSAMYLCASSLGSGRGYTFGSGTRLTVV.

This clonotype was seen only a few times. The rearrangement uses TRBV7-3 and TRBJ2-3, with TRBD2 matching over 8 bases. Trimming took 5 bases from V and 11 from J; bases not matched to a gene: 9. Germline CDR1 SGHTA, CDR2 FQGTGA. The CDR3 spans 13 residues. This CDR3 reads CASSAGTSPRQYF. In DNA, the CDR3 is TGTGCCAGCAGCGCCGGGACTAGTCCTCGGCAGTATTTT.

This clonotype was recorded a few times. The J gene is TRBJ1-1, the V gene TRBV19, with a possible D match to TRBD1 (5 bases). V gave up 5 bases and J gave up 3 bases, with 16 bases separating them. The V gene's germline CDR1 is LNHDA and CDR2 SQIVND (reference sequence). This CDR3 spans 15 amino acids. The CDR3 region has the DNA TGTGCCAGTAGTCAGTCGCGGGGGATCGACACTGAAGCTTTCTTT. Translated, it gives CASSQSRGIDTEAFF.

V gene TRBV20-1 combines with J gene TRBJ1-5; the D gene is possibly TRBD1 (5 bases). The germline V and J ends were trimmed by 0 bases and 3 bases, with 12 bases remaining between them. CDR3 size: 15 residues. Looked up from germline, CDR1 is DFQATT and CDR2 is SNEGSKA (reference sequence). CDR3: CSARDRGSYNQPQHF. The CDR3 bases are TGCAGTGCTAGAGATCGGGGCAGCTACAATCAGCCCCAGCATTTT.